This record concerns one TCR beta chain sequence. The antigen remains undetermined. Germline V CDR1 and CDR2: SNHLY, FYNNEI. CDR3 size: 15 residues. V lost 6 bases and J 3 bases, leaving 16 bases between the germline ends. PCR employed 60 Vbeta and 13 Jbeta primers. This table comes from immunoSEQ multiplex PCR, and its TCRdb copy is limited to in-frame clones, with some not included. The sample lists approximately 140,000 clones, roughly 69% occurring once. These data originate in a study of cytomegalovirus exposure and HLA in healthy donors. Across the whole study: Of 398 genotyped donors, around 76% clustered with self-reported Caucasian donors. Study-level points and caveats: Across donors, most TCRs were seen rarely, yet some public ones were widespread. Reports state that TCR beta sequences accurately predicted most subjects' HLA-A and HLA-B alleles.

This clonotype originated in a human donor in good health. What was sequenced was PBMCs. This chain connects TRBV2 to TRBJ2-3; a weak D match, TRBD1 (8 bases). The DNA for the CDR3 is TGTGCCAGCAGGGGGGGGGACAGGACGACAGATACGCAGTATTTT. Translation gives CASRGGDRTTDTQYF.